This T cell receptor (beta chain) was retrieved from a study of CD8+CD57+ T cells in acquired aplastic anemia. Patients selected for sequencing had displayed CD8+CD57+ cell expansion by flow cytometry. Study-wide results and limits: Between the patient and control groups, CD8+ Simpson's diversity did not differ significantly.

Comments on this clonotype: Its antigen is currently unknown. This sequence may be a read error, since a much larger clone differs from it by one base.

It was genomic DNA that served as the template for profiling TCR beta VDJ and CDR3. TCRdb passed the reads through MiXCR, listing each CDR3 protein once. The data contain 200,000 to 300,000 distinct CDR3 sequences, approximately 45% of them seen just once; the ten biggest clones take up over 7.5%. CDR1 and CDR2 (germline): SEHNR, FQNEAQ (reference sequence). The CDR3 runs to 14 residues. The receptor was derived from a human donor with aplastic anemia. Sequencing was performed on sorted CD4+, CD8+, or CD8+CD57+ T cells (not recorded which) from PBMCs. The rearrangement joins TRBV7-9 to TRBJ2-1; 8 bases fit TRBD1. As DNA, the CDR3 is TGTGCCAGCAGCCCCCGGGACAGGTACAATGCGCAGTTCTTC. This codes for CASSPRDRYNAQFF.